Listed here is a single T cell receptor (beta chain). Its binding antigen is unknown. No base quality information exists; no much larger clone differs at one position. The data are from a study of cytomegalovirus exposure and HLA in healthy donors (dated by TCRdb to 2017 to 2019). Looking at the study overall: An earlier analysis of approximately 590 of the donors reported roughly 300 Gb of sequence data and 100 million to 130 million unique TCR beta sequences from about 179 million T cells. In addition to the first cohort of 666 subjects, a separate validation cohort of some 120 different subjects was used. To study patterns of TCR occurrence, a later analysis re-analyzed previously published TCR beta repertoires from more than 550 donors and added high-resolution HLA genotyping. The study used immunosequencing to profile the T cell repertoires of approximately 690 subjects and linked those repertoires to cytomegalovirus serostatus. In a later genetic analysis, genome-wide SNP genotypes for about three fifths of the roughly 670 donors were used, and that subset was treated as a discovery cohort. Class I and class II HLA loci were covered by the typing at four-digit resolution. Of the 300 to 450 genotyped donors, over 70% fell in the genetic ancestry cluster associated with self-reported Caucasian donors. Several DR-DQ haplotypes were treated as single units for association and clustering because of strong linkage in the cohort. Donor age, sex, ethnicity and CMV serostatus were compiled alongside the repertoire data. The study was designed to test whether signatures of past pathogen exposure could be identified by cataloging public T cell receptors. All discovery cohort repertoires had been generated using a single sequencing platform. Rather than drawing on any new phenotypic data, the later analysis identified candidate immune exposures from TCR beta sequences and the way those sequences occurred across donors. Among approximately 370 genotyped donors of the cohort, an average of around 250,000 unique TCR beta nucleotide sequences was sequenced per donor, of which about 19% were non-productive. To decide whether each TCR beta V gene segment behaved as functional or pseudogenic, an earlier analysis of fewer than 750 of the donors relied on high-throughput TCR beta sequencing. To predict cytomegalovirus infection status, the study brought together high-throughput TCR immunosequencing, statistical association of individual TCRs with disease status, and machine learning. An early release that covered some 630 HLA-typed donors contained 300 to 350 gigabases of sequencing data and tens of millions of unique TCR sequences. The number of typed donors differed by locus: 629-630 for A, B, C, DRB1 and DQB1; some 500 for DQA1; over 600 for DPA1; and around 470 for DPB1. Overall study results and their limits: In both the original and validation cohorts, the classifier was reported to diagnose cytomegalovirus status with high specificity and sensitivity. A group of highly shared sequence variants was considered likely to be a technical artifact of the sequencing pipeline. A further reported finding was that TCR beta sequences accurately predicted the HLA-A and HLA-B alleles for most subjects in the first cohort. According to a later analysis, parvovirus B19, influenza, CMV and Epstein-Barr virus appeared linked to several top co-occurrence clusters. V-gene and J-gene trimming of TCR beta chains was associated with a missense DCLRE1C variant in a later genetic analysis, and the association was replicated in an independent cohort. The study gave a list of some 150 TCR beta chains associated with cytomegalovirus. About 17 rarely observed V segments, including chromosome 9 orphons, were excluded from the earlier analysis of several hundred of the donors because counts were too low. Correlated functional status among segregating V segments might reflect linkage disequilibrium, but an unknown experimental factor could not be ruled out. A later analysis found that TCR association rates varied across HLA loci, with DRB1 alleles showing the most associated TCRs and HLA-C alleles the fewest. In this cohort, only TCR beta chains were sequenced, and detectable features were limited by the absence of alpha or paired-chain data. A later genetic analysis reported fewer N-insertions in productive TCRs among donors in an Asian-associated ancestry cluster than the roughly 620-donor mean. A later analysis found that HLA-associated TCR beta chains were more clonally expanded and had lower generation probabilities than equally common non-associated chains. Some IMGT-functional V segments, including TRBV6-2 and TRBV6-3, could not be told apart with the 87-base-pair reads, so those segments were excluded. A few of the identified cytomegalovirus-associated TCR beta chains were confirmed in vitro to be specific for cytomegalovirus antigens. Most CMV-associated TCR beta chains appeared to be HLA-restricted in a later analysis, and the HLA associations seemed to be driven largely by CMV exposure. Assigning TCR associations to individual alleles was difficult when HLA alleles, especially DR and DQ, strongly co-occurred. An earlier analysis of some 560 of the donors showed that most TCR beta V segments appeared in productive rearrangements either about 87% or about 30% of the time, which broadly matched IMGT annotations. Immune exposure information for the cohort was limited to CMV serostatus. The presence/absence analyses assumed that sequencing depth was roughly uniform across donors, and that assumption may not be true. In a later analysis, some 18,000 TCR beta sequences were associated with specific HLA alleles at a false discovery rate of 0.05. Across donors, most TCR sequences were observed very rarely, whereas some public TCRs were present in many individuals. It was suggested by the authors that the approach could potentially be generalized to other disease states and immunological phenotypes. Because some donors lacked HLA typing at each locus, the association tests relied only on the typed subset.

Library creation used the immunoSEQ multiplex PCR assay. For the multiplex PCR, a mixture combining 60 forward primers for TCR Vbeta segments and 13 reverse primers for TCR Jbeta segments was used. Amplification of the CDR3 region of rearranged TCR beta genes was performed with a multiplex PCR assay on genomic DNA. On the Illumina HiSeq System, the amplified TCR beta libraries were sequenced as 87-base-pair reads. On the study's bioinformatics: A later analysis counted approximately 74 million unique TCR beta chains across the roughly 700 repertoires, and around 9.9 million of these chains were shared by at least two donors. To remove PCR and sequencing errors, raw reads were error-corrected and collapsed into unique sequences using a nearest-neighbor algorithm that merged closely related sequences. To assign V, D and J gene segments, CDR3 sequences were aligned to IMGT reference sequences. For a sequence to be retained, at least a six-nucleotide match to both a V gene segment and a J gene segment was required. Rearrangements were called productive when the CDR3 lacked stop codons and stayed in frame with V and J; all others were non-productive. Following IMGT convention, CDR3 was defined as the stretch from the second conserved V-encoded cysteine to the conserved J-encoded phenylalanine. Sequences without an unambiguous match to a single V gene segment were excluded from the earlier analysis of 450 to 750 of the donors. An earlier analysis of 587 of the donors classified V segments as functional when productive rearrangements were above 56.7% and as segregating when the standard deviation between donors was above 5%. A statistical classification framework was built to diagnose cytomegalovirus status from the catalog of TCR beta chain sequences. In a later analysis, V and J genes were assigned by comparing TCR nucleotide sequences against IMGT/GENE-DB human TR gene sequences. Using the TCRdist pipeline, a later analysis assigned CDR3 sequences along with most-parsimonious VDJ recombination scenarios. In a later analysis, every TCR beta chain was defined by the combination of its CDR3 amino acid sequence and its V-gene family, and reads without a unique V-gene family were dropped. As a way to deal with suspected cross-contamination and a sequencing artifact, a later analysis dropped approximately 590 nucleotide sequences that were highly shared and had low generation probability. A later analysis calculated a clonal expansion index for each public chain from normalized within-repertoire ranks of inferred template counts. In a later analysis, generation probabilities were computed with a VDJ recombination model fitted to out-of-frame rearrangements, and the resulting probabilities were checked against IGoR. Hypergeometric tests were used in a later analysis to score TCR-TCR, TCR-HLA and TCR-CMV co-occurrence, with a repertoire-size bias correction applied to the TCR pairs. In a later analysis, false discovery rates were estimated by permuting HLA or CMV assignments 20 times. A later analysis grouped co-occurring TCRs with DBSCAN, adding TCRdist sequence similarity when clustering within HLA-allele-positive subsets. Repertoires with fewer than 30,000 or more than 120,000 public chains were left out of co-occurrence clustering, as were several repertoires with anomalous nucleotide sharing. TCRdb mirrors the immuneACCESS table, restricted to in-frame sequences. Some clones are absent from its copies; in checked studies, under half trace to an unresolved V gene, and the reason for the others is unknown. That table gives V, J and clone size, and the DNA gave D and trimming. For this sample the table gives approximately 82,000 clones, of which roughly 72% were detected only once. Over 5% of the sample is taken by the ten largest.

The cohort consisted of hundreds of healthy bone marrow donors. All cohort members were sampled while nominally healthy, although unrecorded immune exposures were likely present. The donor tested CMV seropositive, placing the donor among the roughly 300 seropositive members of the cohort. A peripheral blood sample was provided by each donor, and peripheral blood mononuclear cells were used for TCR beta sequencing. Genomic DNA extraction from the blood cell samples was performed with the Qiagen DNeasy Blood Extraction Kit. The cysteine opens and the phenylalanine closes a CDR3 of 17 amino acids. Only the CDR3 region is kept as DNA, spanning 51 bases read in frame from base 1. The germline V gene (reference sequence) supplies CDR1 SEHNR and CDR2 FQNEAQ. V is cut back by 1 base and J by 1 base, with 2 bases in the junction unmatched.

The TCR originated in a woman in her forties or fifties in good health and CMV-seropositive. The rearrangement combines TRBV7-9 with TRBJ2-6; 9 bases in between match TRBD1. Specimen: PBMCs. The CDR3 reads CASSLGTGASGANVLTF. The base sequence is TGTGCCAGCAGCTTAGGGACAGGGGCGTCTGGGGCCAACGTCCTGACTTTC. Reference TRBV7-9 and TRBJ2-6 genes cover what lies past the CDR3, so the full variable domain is DTGVSQNPRHKITKRGQNVTFRCDPISEHNRLYWYRQTLGQGPEFLTYFQNEAQLEKSRLLSDRFSAERPKGSFSTLEIQRTEQGDSAMYLCASSLGTGASGANVLTFGAGSRLTVL.